This T cell receptor (beta chain) derives from a study of CD8 T cells in ankylosing spondylitis (dated 2017 in TCRdb). About the investigation overall: To find TCR variants linked to disease, the study profiled T cell receptor beta repertoires in ankylosing spondylitis patients and healthy donors. The full study cohort was made up of roughly 25 ankylosing spondylitis patients and roughly 100 healthy donors. Peripheral blood was sampled, and synovial fluid was also collected from ankylosing spondylitis patients. Points the paper makes about the study in general: The disease-linked clones were reported as significantly enriched in matched synovial fluid samples from ankylosing spondylitis patients. Blood from ankylosing spondylitis patients appeared to be characterized by a TCR beta motif made up of several highly homologous amino acid variants. In peripheral blood, the disease-linked clones were found at relatively low frequencies and had a CD8+ phenotype. Some of the motif variants had been reported before in the synovial fluid and blood of reactive arthritis patients, a finding that suggests common disease-initiation mechanisms.

TCRdb lists the instrument as Illumina HiSeq 2500. Quantitative 5'-RACE with molecular barcodes was the method used to prepare the TCR beta libraries. Per the source publication's procedure: To identify disease-linked TCR variants, a new computational method was used, one built on a probabilistic model of VDJ rearrangement. The raw public reads went through TCRdb reprocessing: fastp at Q25, MiXCR clone calling, in-frame beta chains kept. Every CDR3 protein is listed once, alongside the most common genes and DNA of its rows. These V and J calls rely on TCRdb rather than the paper's analysis. A total of 200,000 to 250,000 distinct CDR3 sequences appear in this sample, around 24% of them only once. Roughly 6.7% of the sample comes from the top ten. Per the germline V gene (reference sequence), DFQATT is the CDR1 and SNEGSKA is the CDR2. V and J lose 5 bases and 4 bases, and a span of 10 bases separates them. Counted from cysteine to phenylalanine, this CDR3 has 12 amino acids. The DNA shown is the 36-base CDR3, in frame from base 1.

Remarks on this clonotype: The antigen this receptor binds is unknown. Per-nucleotide qualities are absent, and no much larger clonotype sits a single base away.

The sequence is built from TRBV20-1 and TRBJ2-3; a tentative D match to TRBD1 spans 6 bases. The source is a male donor with ankylosing spondylitis or in good health (not recorded which). The sample consisted of blood, either unsorted or a sorted T cell fraction (not recorded which). DNA sequence: TGCAGTGCTCCACAGGGTTCAGATACGCAGTATTTT. This gives the protein CSAPQGSDTQYF.